Listed here is a single T cell receptor (beta chain). As yet, its antigen is unknown. The sample originates from a study of CD8 T cells in ankylosing spondylitis. Study results and limitations: Reportedly, matched ankylosing spondylitis synovial fluid was significantly enriched for disease-linked clones. Among TCR beta sequences, a motif of eight highly homologous variants appeared characteristic of ankylosing spondylitis blood.

MiXCR was run by TCRdb on the 5' RACE reads, yielding one entry per CDR3 protein. This sample has about 750,000 distinct CDR3 sequences, with under 20% found just once. The clonotype comes from a male donor with ankylosing spondylitis. Material: blood, either unsorted or a sorted T cell fraction (not recorded which).

CDR3 nucleotide sequence: TGCAGTGCTAGAGATCACAGGGGGCTTGAAAAACTGTTTTTT. It yields the protein CSARDHRGLEKLFF. This sequence joins TRBV20-1 and TRBJ1-4, with TRBD1 matching over 9 bases. Germline V gene sequence: CDR1 DFQATT, CDR2 SNEGSKA (reference sequence). The CDR3 spans 14 residues. The V segment lost 0 bases and the J segment 7 bases; nucleotides outside the gene matches: 3.